Sequencing of this TCR beta chain was carried out in a study of blood T cell repertoires in COVID-19. At the level of the study: Samples representing acute and convalescent COVID-19 were sourced from the United States, Italy and Spain. T cells, B-cell-depleted T cells, or PBMCs supplied cDNA or gDNA.

Seattle patient enrollment occurred during active infection, with longitudinal follow-up thereafter. Sequenced by immunoSEQ multiplex PCR; TCRdb stores in-frame clones only, minus some. Found here are about 340,000 clones, around 87% of them singletons; the top ten hold nearly 6.5%. The CDR3 has 14 residues. Germline CDR1 GTSNPN, CDR2 SVGIG (reference sequence). The V gene lost 0 bases and the J gene lost 1 base, with 10 bases spanning the gap. The chain carries TRBV30 and TRBJ2-7; D is possibly TRBD1 (5 bases). The TCR comes from a woman aged 45-65 years with COVID-19, enrolled during active disease. Sequenced: peripheral blood. Here the CDR3 DNA reads TGTGCCTGGAGTGTAATAGGGGAATCCTACGAGCAGTACTTC. Protein: CAWSVIGESYEQYF.